This TCR beta chain was identified during a study of OX40 agonist ivuxolimab in advanced cancers. The data were produced by immunoSEQ multiplex PCR, yet TCRdb's version contains in-frame clones alone and is incomplete. This table has tens of thousands of clones, approximately 90% appearing once. This CDR3 is 15 amino acids long. V was trimmed by 3 bases and J by 1 base, leaving 12 bases between them. Per germline, CDR1 LGHNA and CDR2 YNFKEQ. V is TRBV4-2 and J is TRBJ1-1; D uncertain. The specimen comprised CD4+ or CD8+ T cells sorted from blood, sampled in a trial of the OX40 agonist ivuxolimab. This TCR was sampled from an adult with an advanced solid tumor such as melanoma, head and neck, liver or kidney cancer. The CDR3 sequence: CASSHPLSENTEAFF. CDR3 bases: TGTGCCAGCAGCCATCCATTATCGGAGAACACTGAAGCTTTCTTT.